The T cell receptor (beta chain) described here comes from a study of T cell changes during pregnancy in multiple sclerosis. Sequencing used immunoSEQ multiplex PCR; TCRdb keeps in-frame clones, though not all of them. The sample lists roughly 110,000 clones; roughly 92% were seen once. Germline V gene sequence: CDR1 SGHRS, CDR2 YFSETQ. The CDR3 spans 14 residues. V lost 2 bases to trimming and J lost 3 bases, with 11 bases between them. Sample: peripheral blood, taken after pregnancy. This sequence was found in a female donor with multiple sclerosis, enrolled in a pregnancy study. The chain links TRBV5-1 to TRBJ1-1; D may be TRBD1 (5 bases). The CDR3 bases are TGCGCCAGCAGCTTCGGGGGTGTGGACACTGAAGCTTTCTTT. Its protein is CASSFGGVDTEAFF.